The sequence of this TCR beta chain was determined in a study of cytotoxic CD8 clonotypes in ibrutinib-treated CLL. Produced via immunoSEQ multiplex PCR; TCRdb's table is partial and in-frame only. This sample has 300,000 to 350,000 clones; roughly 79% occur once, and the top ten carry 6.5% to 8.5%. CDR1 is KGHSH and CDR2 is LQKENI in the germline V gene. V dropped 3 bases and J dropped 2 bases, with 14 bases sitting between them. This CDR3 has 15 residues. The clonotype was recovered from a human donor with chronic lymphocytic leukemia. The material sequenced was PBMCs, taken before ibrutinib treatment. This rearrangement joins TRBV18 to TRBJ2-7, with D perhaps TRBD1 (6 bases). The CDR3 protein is CASSPGAGDTYEQYF. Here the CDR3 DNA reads TGTGCCAGCTCACCGGGGGCCGGGGATACCTACGAGCAGTACTTC.